Shown below are 19 T cell receptor beta chains from a single sample sequenced in a study of T cells after posttransplantation cyclophosphamide. Sequencing was performed with immunoSEQ multiplex PCR; in TCRdb, only in-frame clones are kept and a portion is missing. The sample consists of 15,000 to 20,000 clones, around 95% of them appearing once. Cells defined as naive were viable CD3+CD4+ or CD3+CD8+ and CCR7+CD45RA+CD45RO-CD95-CD27+CD28+. Sequenced input: naive CD4+ T cells sorted from blood. The source of these receptors is a woman aged 50 to 60 in good health and a related stem cell transplant donor.

CDR3 protein: CASSFQPSGSGSDTQYF. For the CDR3, the DNA is TGCGCCAGCAGCTTCCAACCTAGCGGGAGTGGTTCAGATACGCAGTATTTT. The chain uses TRBV5-1 and TRBJ2-3; 10 bases match TRBD2. CDR3 length: 17 amino acids. Germline lookup yields CDR1 SGHRS and CDR2 YFSETQ. V dropped 2 bases and J dropped 4; count of bases not matched to a gene: 10.

The chain recombines TRBV7-3 with TRBJ1-1; 8 nucleotides align to TRBD1. The CDR3 sequence is 14 residues long. The germline V gene encodes CDR1 SGHTA and CDR2 FQGTGA. J lost 1 base, V lost 6 bases, and 4 bases had no gene match. CDR3 protein: CASSSGTGNTEAFF. CDR3 bases: TGTGCCAGCAGTTCCGGGACAGGGAACACTGAAGCTTTCTTT.

This clone appeared a single time. The V call is TRBV7-3, the J call TRBJ2-1; a weak D match, TRBD1 (6 bases). Per the germline V gene, CDR1 is SGHTA and CDR2 is FQGTGA. V was trimmed by 6 bases and J by 3 bases, leaving 15 bases between them. The length of the CDR3 is 15 residues. This chain's CDR3 is CASSQLGANYNEQFF. DNA for the CDR3: TGTGCCAGCAGTCAACTGGGGGCCAACTACAATGAGCAGTTCTTC.

J is TRBJ2-3 and V is TRBV6-5, with 7 bases fitting TRBD2. CDR3 length: 15 residues. V was pared by 5 bases and J by 3 bases, with 8 bases of the junction left unmatched. Germline CDR1 is MNHEY and CDR2 is SVGAGI. The CDR3 spells CASSPYVGLTDTQYF. The CDR3 nucleotides are TGTGCCAGCAGTCCTTACGTGGGACTAACAGATACGCAGTATTTT.

The genes are TRBV5-4 and TRBJ2-5; TRBD2 aligns across 10 bases. The end of the DNA aligns better with TRBJ2-7, so the J call may be wrong. Germline V gives CDR1 SGHNT, CDR2 YYREEE (reference sequence). The CDR3 has 17 residues. The CDR3 loop reads CASSRRFDLAGVNEQYF. DNA for the CDR3: TGTGCCAGCAGCCGGAGGTTCGATCTAGCGGGAGTAAACGAGCAGTACTTC.

The chain employs TRBV5-6 and TRBJ2-1, with D perhaps matching TRBD2 (6 bases). The CDR3 has 16 amino acids. The germline CDR1 and CDR2 sequences are SGHDT and YYEEEE. The V and J ends lost 3 bases and 15 bases respectively, with 28 bases between them. The chain's CDR3 is CASSWGYAEGRVGRFF. CDR3 in DNA: TGTGCCAGCAGCTGGGGGTACGCGGAGGGCCGGGTTGGGCGGTTCTTC.

The J gene is TRBJ2-5, the V gene TRBV20-1; D unresolved. Gene TRBJ2-7 matches the end of the DNA better, so the J call may be wrong. The germline V gene encodes CDR1 DFQATT and CDR2 SNEGSKA (reference sequence). This CDR3 has 11 amino acids. CDR3 DNA sequence: TGCAGTGCTCCCCGGAACTACGAGCAGTACTTC. Residues: CSAPRNYEQYF.

This chain uses TRBV18 with TRBJ2-3; a possible D gene is TRBD1 (6 bases). Germline lookup yields CDR1 KGHSH and CDR2 LQKENI. CDR3 length: 13 residues. With 10 bases removed from V and 1 base from J, the gap between germline ends came to 12 bases. In DNA form, the CDR3 reads TGTGCCACCGGGGCAGGGGGCACAGATACGCAGTATTTT. It yields the protein CATGAGGTDTQYF.

The chain has TRBV7-6 and TRBJ2-1, with TRBD1 matching over 8 bases. Germline CDR1 reads SGHVS; CDR2 reads FNYEAQ. The V segment lost 5 bases and the J segment 1 base; nucleotides outside the gene matches: 4. The CDR3 is made up of 15 amino acids. The CDR3, as DNA: TGTGCCAGCAGCGTAGGACAGGGTTCCTACAATGAGCAGTTCTTC. This translates into CASSVGQGSYNEQFF.

The J gene is TRBJ2-1, the V gene TRBV30; 7 bases fit TRBD2. Germline V gives CDR1 GTSNPN, CDR2 SVGIG (reference sequence). The V segment lost 3 bases and the J segment 8 bases; nucleotides outside the gene matches: 7. The CDR3 spans 13 residues. Written as DNA, the CDR3 is TGTGCCTGGAGAAGCGGGGTCTTGGATGAGCAGTTCTTC. Amino acids: CAWRSGVLDEQFF. Combining the CDR3 with reference TRBV30 and TRBJ2-1 gives the whole variable domain SQTIHQWPATLVQPVGSPLSLECTVEGTSNPNLYWYRQAAGRGLQLLFYSVGIGQISSEVPQNLSASRPQDRQFILSSKKLLLSDSGFYLCAWRSGVLDEQFFGPGTRLTVL.

The chain has TRBV19 and TRBJ1-5; D is unresolved. The CDR3 totals 15 residues. Trimming took 8 bases from V and 2 from J, leaving 16 bases between them. Germline values: CDR1 LNHDA, CDR2 SQIVND (reference sequence). CDR3 DNA: TGTGCCAGTCTAGACATCCTACTAGGCAATCAGCCCCAGCATTTT. The encoded protein is CASLDILLGNQPQHF.

The chain carries TRBV28 and TRBJ2-7; D is perhaps TRBD2 (5 bases). The CDR3 covers 14 residues. Germline CDR1 reads MDHEN; CDR2 reads SYDVKM. V was clipped by 2 bases and J by 7 bases, with 15 bases between them. The CDR3 bases are TGTGCCAGCAGTTTAGGCGGGCCCTCCGGGGAGCAGTACTTC. Protein sequence: CASSLGGPSGEQYF.

The J gene is TRBJ2-3, the V gene TRBV10-1; perhaps TRBD1 as D (6 bases). Looked up from germline, CDR1 is WNHNN and CDR2 is SYGVQD (reference sequence). This CDR3 has 16 amino acids. Trimming took 4 bases from V and 4 from J, leaving 18 bases between them. The CDR3 DNA is TGCGCCAGCAGTGGGGGACGGCCTCAGGGGCCAGATACGCAGTATTTT. This gives the protein CASSGGRPQGPDTQYF.

This clone came up once. The genes are TRBV7-9 and TRBJ2-1; TRBD2 matches 8 bases. Trimming took 3 bases from V and 6 from J; bases not matched to a gene: 19. CDR1 and CDR2 (germline): SEHNR, FQNEAQ (reference sequence). This CDR3 contains 19 residues. The CDR3 DNA reads TGTGCCAGCAGCTTTCCGGGACGGATACTAGCGGAGGGGGGCAATGAGCAGTTCTTC. It yields the protein CASSFPGRILAEGGNEQFF. Drawing the rest from reference TRBV7-9 and TRBJ2-1, the complete variable domain is DTGVSQNPRHKITKRGQNVTFRCDPISEHNRLYWYRQTLGQGPEFLTYFQNEAQLEKSRLLSDRFSAERPKGSFSTLEIQRTEQGDSAMYLCASSFPGRILAEGGNEQFFGPGTRLTVL.

The chain recombines TRBV7-2 with TRBJ2-2, with TRBD1 matching over 7 bases. Trimming took 6 bases from V and 4 from J; bases not matched to a gene: 5. Per germline, CDR1 SGHTA and CDR2 FQGNSA. The CDR3 length is 14 residues. CDR3 residues: CASRRQGATGELFF. CDR3 in DNA: TGTGCCAGCAGAAGACAGGGCGCCACCGGGGAGCTGTTTTTT.

This chain joins TRBV19 and TRBJ1-3, with unresolved D. The germline CDR1 and CDR2 sequences are LNHDA and SQIVND (reference sequence). V lost 5 bases and J lost 3, with 8 bases in between. The CDR3 loop spans 13 amino acids. The CDR3 protein is CASSSRDGNTIYF. The CDR3 nucleotides read TGTGCCAGTAGTTCCCGAGATGGAAACACCATATATTTT.

This chain joins TRBV30 and TRBJ2-4; 7 nucleotides match TRBD1. This CDR3 comprises 14 residues. CDR1 and CDR2 (germline): GTSNPN, SVGIG (reference sequence). J gave up 1 base and V 3 bases, and 3 bases lay outside the gene matches. CDR3 region: CAWRPRGAKNIQYF. CDR3 in DNA: TGTGCCTGGAGACCCAGGGGGGCCAAAAACATTCAGTACTTC.

This clone was seen just once. The chain uses TRBV5-8 and TRBJ2-5, with D possibly matching TRBD2 (7 bases). Trimming shortened V by 4 bases and J by 7 bases, and 20 bases separated the two germline ends. The germline CDR1 and CDR2 sequences are SGHTS and YDEGEE. The CDR3 totals 15 residues. The CDR3 nucleotides are TGTGCCAGCAGCCCCCGCGGGGCAGGGGAGGGGACCCAGTACTTC. This translates into CASSPRGAGEGTQYF.

This clone has only one observation. The chain links TRBV2 to TRBJ2-5, with 7 bases that match TRBD2. With 4 bases clipped from V and 4 bases from J, the junction kept 3 bases outside the gene matches. Germline loops: CDR1 SNHLY, CDR2 FYNNEI. The CDR3 has 13 amino acids. The CDR3 DNA reads TGTGCCAGCAGTGCCCCGGGGGGAGAGACCCAGTACTTC. The encoded protein is CASSAPGGETQYF.